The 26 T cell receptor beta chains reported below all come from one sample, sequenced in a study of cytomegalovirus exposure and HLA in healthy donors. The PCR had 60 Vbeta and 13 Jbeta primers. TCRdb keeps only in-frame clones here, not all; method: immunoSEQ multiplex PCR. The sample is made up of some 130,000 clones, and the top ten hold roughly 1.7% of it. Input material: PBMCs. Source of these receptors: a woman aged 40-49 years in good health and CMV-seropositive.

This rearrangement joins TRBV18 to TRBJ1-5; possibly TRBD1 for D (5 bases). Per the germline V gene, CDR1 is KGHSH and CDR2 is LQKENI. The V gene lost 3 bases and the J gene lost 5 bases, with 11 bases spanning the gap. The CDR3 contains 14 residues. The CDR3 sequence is CASSPQRGYQPQHF. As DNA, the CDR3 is TGTGCCAGCTCACCTCAGCGGGGGTATCAGCCCCAGCATTTT.

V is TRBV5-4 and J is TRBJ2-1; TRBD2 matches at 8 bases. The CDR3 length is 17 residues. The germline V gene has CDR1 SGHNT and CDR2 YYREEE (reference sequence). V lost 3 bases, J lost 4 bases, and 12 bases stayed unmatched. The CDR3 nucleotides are TGTGCCAGCAGCTCCCAAGCGGGAGAAACGCGGTACAATGAGCAGTTCTTC. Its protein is CASSSQAGETRYNEQFF.

CDR3 coding DNA: TGTGCCAGCAAGGACAGGGCATCCTACGAGCAGTACTTC. It yields the protein CASKDRASYEQYF. The gene calls are TRBV19 and TRBJ2-7; 8 bases are a match to TRBD1. The CDR3 covers 13 residues. V dropped 9 bases and J dropped 1; count of bases not matched to a gene: 5. The V gene's germline CDR1 is LNHDA and CDR2 SQIVND (reference sequence).

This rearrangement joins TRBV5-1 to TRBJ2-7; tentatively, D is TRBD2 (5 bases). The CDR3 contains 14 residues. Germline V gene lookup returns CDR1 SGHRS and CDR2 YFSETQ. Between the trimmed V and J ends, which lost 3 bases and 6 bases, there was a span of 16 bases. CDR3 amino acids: CASSSGVGVGEQYF. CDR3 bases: TGCGCCAGCAGCTCCGGGGTTGGGGTCGGCGAGCAGTACTTC.

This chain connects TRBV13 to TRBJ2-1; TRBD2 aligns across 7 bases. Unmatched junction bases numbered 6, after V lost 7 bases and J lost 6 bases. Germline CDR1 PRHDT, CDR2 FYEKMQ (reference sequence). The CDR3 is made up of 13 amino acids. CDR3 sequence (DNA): TGTGCCAGCATGGAAGGACTAGGCAATGAGCAGTTCTTC. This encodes CASMEGLGNEQFF.

CDR3 nucleotides: TGCGCCAGCAGCTTGGGTGGGCAGGGGGCGCGAGAGACCCAGTACTTC. It codes for CASSLGGQGARETQYF. The rearrangement uses TRBV5-1 and TRBJ2-5; 8 positions match TRBD1. The V segment lost 0 bases and the J segment 4 bases; nucleotides outside the gene matches: 8. The length of the CDR3 is 16 residues. Germline values: CDR1 SGHRS, CDR2 YFSETQ.

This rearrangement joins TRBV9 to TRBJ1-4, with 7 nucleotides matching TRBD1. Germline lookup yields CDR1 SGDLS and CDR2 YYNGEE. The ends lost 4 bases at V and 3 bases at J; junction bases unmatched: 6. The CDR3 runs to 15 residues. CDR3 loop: CASSPGQVPNEKLFF. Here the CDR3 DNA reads TGTGCCAGCAGCCCCGGACAGGTCCCTAATGAAAAACTGTTTTTT.

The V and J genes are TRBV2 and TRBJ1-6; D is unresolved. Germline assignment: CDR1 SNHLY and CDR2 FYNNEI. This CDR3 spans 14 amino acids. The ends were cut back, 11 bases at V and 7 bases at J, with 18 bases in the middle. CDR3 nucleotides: TGTGCCGGCGGAGGGAGACGGGTCAATTCACCCCTCCACTTT. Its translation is CAGGGRRVNSPLHF. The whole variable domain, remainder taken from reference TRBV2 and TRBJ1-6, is EPEVTQTPSHQVTQMGQEVILRCVPISNHLYFYWYRQILGQKVEFLVSFYNNEISEKSEIFDDQFSVERPDGSNFTLKIRSTKLEDSAMYFCAGGGRRVNSPLHFGNGTRLTVT.

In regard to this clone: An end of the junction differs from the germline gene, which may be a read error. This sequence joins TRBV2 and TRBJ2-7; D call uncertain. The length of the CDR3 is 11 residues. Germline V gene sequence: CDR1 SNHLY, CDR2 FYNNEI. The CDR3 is CASTDSYGQYF. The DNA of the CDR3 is TGTGCCAGCACCGACTCCTACGGGCAGTACTTC.

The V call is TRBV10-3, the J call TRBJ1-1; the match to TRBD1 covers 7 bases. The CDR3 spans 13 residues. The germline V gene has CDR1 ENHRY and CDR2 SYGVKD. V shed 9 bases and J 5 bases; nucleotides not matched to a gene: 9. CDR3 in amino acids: CAIKQGQGTEAFF. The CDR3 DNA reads TGTGCCATTAAACAGGGGCAGGGTACTGAAGCTTTCTTT.

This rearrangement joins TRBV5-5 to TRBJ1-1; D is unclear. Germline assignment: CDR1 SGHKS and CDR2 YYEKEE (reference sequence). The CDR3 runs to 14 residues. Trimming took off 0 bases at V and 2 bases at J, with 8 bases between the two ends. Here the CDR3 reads CASSLAAGNTEAFF. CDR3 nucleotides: TGTGCCAGCAGCTTGGCCGCGGGTAACACTGAAGCTTTCTTT. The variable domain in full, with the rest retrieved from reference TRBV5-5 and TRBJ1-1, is DAGVTQSPTHLIKTRGQQVTLRCSPISGHKSVSWYQQVLGQGPQFIFQYYEKEERGRGNFPDRFSARQFPNYSSELNVNALLLGDSALYLCASSLAAGNTEAFFGQGTRLTVV.

CDR3 in amino acids: CASSRTSGIRGEQFF. The CDR3 nucleotides read TGTGCCAGTAGTCGGACTAGCGGGATCAGGGGTGAGCAGTTCTTC. The genes are TRBV19 and TRBJ2-1; 12 nucleotides agree with TRBD2. CDR1 is LNHDA, CDR2 SQIVND, per germline (reference sequence). Losses at the gene ends were 5 bases for V and 9 bases for J; bases not matched to a gene: 8. CDR3 length: 15 amino acids. The variable domain in full, with the rest retrieved from reference TRBV19 and TRBJ2-1, is DGGITQSPKYLFRKEGQNVTLSCEQNLNHDAMYWYRQDPGQGLRLIYYSQIVNDFQKGDIAEGYSVSREKKESFPLTVTSAQKNPTAFYLCASSRTSGIRGEQFFGPGTRLTVL.

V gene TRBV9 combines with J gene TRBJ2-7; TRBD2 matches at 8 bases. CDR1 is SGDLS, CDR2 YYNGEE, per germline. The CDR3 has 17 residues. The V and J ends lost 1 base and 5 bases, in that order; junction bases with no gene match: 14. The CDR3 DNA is TGTGCCAGCAGCGTAACCAGTGACGGGAGGGCCAGGAACGAGCAGTACTTC. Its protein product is CASSVTSDGRARNEQYF.

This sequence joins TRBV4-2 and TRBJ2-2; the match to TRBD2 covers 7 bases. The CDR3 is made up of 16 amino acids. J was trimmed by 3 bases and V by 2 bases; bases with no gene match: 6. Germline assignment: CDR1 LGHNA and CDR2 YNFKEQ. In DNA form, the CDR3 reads TGTGCCAGCAGCCAAAATTTGGGGGGGGACACCGGGGAGCTGTTTTTT. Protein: CASSQNLGGDTGELFF.

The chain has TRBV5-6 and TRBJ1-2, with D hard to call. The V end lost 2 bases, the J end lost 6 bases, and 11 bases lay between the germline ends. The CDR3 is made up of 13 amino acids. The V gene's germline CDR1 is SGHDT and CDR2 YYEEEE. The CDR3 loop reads CASSFMRQHGYTF. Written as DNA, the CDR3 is TGTGCCAGCAGCTTTATGAGGCAACATGGCTACACCTTC.

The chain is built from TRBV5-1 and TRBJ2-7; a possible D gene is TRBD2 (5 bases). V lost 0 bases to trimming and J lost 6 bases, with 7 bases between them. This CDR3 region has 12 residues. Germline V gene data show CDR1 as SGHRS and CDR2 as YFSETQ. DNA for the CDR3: TGCGCCAGCAGCTTGGTTGAGGGCGAGCAGTACTTC. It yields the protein CASSLVEGEQYF. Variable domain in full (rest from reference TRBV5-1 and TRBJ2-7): KAGVTQTPRYLIKTRGQQVTLSCSPISGHRSVSWYQQTPGQGLQFLFEYFSETQRNKGNFPGRFSGRQFSNSRSEMNVSTLELGDSALYLCASSLVEGEQYFGPGTRLTVT.

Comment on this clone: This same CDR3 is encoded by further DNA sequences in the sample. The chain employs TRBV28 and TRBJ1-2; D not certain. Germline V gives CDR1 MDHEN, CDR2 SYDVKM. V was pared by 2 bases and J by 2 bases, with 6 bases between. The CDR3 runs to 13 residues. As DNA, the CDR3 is TGTGCCAGCAGTTTAGGCCAGAACTATGGCTACACCTTC. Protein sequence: CASSLGQNYGYTF.

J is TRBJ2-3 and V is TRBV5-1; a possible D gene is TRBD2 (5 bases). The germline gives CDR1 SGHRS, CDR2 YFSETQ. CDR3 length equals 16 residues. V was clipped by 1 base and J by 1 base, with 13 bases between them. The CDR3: CASSLSGWGRTDTQYF. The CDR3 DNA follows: TGCGCCAGCAGCTTGTCGGGGTGGGGTCGCACAGATACGCAGTATTTT.

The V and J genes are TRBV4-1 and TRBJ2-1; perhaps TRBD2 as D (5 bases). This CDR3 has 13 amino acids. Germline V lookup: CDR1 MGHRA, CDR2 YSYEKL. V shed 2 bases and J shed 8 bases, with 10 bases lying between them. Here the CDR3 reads CASSQPGEYEQFF. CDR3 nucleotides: TGCGCCAGCAGCCAACCTGGGGAGTATGAGCAGTTCTTC.

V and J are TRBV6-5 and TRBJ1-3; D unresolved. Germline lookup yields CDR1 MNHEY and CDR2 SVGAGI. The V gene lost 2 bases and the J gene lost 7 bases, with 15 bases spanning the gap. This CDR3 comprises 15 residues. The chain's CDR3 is CASSYNSFPSNTIYF. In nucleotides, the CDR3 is TGTGCCAGCAGTTACAACAGCTTCCCATCCAACACCATATATTTT.

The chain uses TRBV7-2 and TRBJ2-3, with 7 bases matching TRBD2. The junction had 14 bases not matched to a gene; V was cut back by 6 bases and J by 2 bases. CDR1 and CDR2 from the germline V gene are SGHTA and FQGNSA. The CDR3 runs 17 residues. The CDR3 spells CASRRKPGLSATDTQYF. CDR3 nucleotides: TGTGCCAGCAGACGTAAACCGGGACTATCAGCCACAGATACGCAGTATTTT.

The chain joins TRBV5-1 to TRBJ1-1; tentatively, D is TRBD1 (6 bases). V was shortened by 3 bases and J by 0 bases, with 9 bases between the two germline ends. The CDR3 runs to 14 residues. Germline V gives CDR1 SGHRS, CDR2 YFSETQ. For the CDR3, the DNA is TGCGCCAGCAGCTCACAGGGCATGAACACTGAAGCTTTCTTT. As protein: CASSSQGMNTEAFF.

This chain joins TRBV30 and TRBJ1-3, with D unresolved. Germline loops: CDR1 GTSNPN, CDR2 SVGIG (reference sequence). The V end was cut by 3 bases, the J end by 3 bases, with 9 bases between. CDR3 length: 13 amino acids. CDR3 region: CAWRFGLGNTIYF. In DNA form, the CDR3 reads TGTGCCTGGAGGTTCGGACTTGGAAACACCATATATTTT.

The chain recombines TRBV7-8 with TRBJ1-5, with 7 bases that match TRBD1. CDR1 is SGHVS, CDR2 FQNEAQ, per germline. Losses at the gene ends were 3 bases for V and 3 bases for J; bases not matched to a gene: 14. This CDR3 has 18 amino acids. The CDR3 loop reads CASSFPPVWGQLNQPQHF. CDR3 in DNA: TGTGCCAGCAGCTTCCCTCCGGTCTGGGGACAGCTCAATCAGCCCCAGCATTTT.

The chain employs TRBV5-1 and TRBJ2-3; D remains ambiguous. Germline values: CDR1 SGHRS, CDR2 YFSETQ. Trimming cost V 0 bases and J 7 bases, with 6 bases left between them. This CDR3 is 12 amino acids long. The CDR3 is CASSLDSNTQYF. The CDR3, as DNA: TGCGCCAGCAGCTTGGATTCAAATACGCAGTATTTT.

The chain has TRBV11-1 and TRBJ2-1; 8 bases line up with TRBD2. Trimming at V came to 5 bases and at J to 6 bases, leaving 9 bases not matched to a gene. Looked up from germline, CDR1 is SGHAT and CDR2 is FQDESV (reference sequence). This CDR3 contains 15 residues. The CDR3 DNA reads TGTGCCAGCAGCATCTCAGCGGGAGTCCCCAATGAGCAGTTCTTC. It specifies CASSISAGVPNEQFF.